This entry lists 32 T cell receptor beta chains sequenced from one sample in a study of blood T cells in healthy people across ages. A sample-barcoded 5' primer and a J-beta primer mix were used in a second PCR of roughly 7 to 12 cycles. TCRdb re-called the 5' RACE reads with MiXCR, one entry per CDR3 protein. Here the sample spans roughly 700,000 distinct CDR3 sequences, about 34% being singletons. Sample: blood. The receptors derive from a woman over 75 in good health.

Turning to this clonotype: With a much larger clone just one base away, this may be a read error. This chain links TRBV6-6 with TRBJ2-5; D uncertain. The CDR3 spans 12 residues. Germline V CDR1 and CDR2: MNHNY, SVGAGI (reference sequence). The CDR3 nucleotides are TGTGCCAACAGTTACTCGGCAGAGACCCAGTACTTC. It encodes CANSYSAETQYF.

Comment on this clonotype: Being one base from a much bigger clone, this may be a read error. The rearrangement links TRBV20-1 to TRBJ2-5, with D possibly called TRBD1 or TRBD2 (5 bases each). CDR3 length: 13 residues. CDR1 and CDR2 from the germline V gene are DFQATT and SNEGSKA (reference sequence). Trimming removed 5 bases at V and 11 bases at J, with 21 bases between. CDR3 region: CSAVEARENEQYF. CDR3 coding DNA: TGCAGTGCTGTCGAAGCCAGGGAGAATGAGCAGTACTTC.

The CDR3 sequence: CASTTRRGGGYGYTF. The CDR3 nucleotides are TGTGCCAGCACCACCCGCAGGGGGGGCGGATATGGCTACACCTTC. V is TRBV12-3 or TRBV12-4 and J is TRBJ1-2, with TRBD1 matching 7 bases. This CDR3 has 15 amino acids. The J segment lost 5 bases and the V segment lost 7 bases, leaving 13 bases of the junction unmatched.

The chain carries TRBV5-1 and TRBJ1-3; D is unresolved. The CDR3 is made up of 15 amino acids. Per germline, CDR1 SGHRS and CDR2 YFSETQ. V was trimmed by 0 bases and J by 0 bases, leaving 7 bases between them. CDR3 protein: CASSLGTSSGNTIYF. The CDR3 DNA follows: TGCGCCAGCAGCTTGGGTACGAGCTCTGGAAACACCATATATTTT.

This clonotype occurred many times. This chain connects TRBV12-3 or TRBV12-4 to TRBJ2-5, with TRBD1 identical over 11 bases. Germline trimming cut 2 bases from V and 5 bases from J; bases unmatched to any gene: 4. This CDR3 region has 15 residues. CDR3 nucleotide sequence: TGTGCCAGCAGTTTACGGGGGACAGGGGGTGAGACCCAGTACTTC. It encodes CASSLRGTGGETQYF.

This clonotype has a count of ten or more. The rearrangement links TRBV6-5 to TRBJ1-1; D is unresolved. The CDR3 length is 16 residues. From germline, CDR1 is MNHEY and CDR2 SVGAGI. V lost 5 bases and J lost 0, with 16 bases in between. DNA of the CDR3: TGTGCCAGCAGTCCACCGACGAATTCGATGAACACTGAAGCTTTCTTT. This gives the protein CASSPPTNSMNTEAFF.

The table lists this clonotype with a count of one. Being one base from a much bigger clone, this may be a read error. The rearrangement links TRBV6-1 to TRBJ2-5; the D gene is possibly TRBD2 (7 bases). V was cut by 6 bases and J by 11 bases, with 22 bases left in between. This CDR3 contains 14 residues. Germline CDR1 and CDR2: MNHNS and SASEGT. The CDR3: CASRGGRSYNEQYF. The CDR3 region has the DNA TGTGCCAGCAGGGGGGGGCGTTCCTACAATGAGCAGTACTTC.

This clonotype was seen many times. The chain has TRBV12-3 or TRBV12-4 and TRBJ1-1; D remains unclear. CDR3 length: 14 amino acids. V was cut by 2 bases and J by 4 bases, with 11 bases left in between. CDR3 nucleotide sequence: TGTGCCAGCAGTTTAAAGTGGCGGGTCACTGAAGCTTTCTTT. This translates into CASSLKWRVTEAFF.

Of note for this clonotype: One end of the junction varies from germline; a read error may be responsible. The chain employs TRBV4-1 and TRBJ2-3; D may be TRBD1 or TRBD2 (6 bases each). Germline CDR1 is MGHRA and CDR2 is YSYEKL. The CDR3 runs to 14 residues. The DNA of the CDR3 is TGCGCCAGCAGCGAATACGGGGGCACGGATACGCAGTATTTT. Residues: CASSEYGGTDTQYF.

Turning to this clonotype: This may come from a read error, since a much larger clone is one base off. The chain employs TRBV7-3 and TRBJ1-2, with 8 nucleotides matching TRBD1. The CDR3 runs 14 residues. V shed 5 bases and J 10 bases; nucleotides not matched to a gene: 12. Germline CDR1 and CDR2: SGHTA and FQGTGA. CDR3 coding DNA: TGTGCCAGCAGCCGGGGGGGACAGGATGTCGACTACACCTTC. It codes for CASSRGGQDVDYTF.

The V gene is TRBV7-2, the J gene TRBJ2-7; the D call may be TRBD1 or TRBD2 (6 bases each). CDR3 length: 15 residues. The germline V gene has CDR1 SGHTA and CDR2 FQGNSA. With 5 bases removed from V and 9 bases from J, the gap between germline ends came to 23 bases. CDR3 in amino acids: CASSPLGGKRDTQYF. The CDR3 bases are TGTGCCAGCAGCCCCCTAGGGGGGAAAAGAGATACGCAGTACTTC. Filled out from reference TRBV7-2 and TRBJ2-7, the complete variable domain reads GAGVSQSPSNKVTEKGKDVELRCDPISGHTALYWYRQSLGQGLEFLIYFQGNSAPDKSGLPSDRFSAERTGGSVSTLTIQRTQQEDSAVYLCASSPLGGKRDTQYFGPGTRLTVT.

The rearrangement links TRBV6-6 to TRBJ1-1; D gene uncertain. This CDR3 has 11 residues. V was pared by 6 bases and J by 4 bases, with 6 bases between. Germline CDR1 reads MNHNY; CDR2 reads SVGAGI (reference sequence). Here the CDR3 reads CASRESTEAFF. CDR3 in DNA: TGTGCCAGCAGGGAGAGCACTGAAGCTTTCTTT.

Ten or more counts support this clonotype. This chain uses TRBV9 with TRBJ2-5; 9 nucleotides agree with TRBD1. Germline CDR1 reads SGDLS; CDR2 reads YYNGEE. The V segment lost 4 bases and the J segment 2 bases; nucleotides outside the gene matches: 12. CDR3 size: 17 residues. The CDR3 nucleotides are TGTGCCAGCAGCCCCCGAGAGGGACAGGGAGGACAAGAGACCCAGTACTTC. Translation gives CASSPREGQGGQETQYF.

As to this clonotype: This may come from a read error, since a much larger clone is one base off. This chain joins TRBV20-1 and TRBJ2-3, with 7 positions matching TRBD2. The V gene end was trimmed by 3 bases and the J gene end by 5 bases; junction bases not matched to a gene: 5. Germline V gene sequence: CDR1 DFQATT, CDR2 SNEGSKA (reference sequence). CDR3 length: 13 residues. The DNA of the CDR3 is TGCAGTGCTAGGGCAAGCGGGGTAGATACGCAGTATTTT. As protein: CSARASGVDTQYF.

This sequence joins TRBV13 and TRBJ2-1; possible D gene TRBD2, 7 bases. This CDR3 spans 16 amino acids. Looked up from germline, CDR1 is PRHDT and CDR2 is FYEKMQ (reference sequence). Trimming left V 4 bases short and J 4 bases short, with 17 bases between. The CDR3 nucleotides are TGTGCCAGCAGCTCCCCTTCGGGGGGCCGGTACAATGAGCAGTTCTTC. It translates to CASSSPSGGRYNEQFF.

This clonotype was picked up one time. The V gene is TRBV20-1, the J gene TRBJ1-2; possible D gene TRBD1, 5 bases. The germline V and J ends were trimmed by 0 bases and 7 bases, with 21 bases remaining between them. Germline V gene lookup returns CDR1 DFQATT and CDR2 SNEGSKA (reference sequence). The CDR3 consists of 16 residues. CDR3 residues: CSAREGAGQVTSGYTF. CDR3 nucleotide sequence: TGCAGTGCTAGAGAAGGGGCGGGCCAGGTCACCTCTGGCTACACCTTC.

Turning to this clonotype: One end of the junction does not line up with germline, which may come from a read error. This sequence joins TRBV6-5 and TRBJ1-4; 10 bases line up with TRBD1. The CDR3 contains 16 residues. Germline V gene lookup returns CDR1 MNHEY and CDR2 SVGAGI. The chain's CDR3 is CASTYGPGTGVEKLFF. In DNA, the CDR3 is TGTGCCAGCACTTACGGACCCGGGACAGGGGTTGAAAAACTGTTTTTT.

This clonotype was picked up many times. This chain links TRBV20-1 with TRBJ2-4; tentatively, D is TRBD2 (5 bases). Trimming left V 1 base short and J 0 bases short, with 10 bases between. The CDR3 contains 15 residues. Germline CDR1 DFQATT, CDR2 SNEGSKA (reference sequence). The CDR3 reads CSARGEFLAKNIQYF. Written as DNA, the CDR3 is TGCAGTGCTAGAGGGGAGTTTCTAGCCAAAAACATTCAGTACTTC.

This clonotype was seen many times. This chain joins TRBV20-1 and TRBJ1-1, with 8 bases identical to TRBD1. The germline V gene encodes CDR1 DFQATT and CDR2 SNEGSKA (reference sequence). This CDR3 region has 12 residues. Trimming removed 6 bases from V and 1 base from J; junction bases left unmatched: 1. DNA of the CDR3: TGCAGTGCCACAGGGGGGAACACTGAAGCTTTCTTT. Protein: CSATGGNTEAFF.

A note on this clonotype: Germline and junction disagree at one end, which may indicate a read error. The chain has TRBV5-1 and TRBJ2-7, with a possible D match to TRBD2 (7 bases). The V gene's germline CDR1 is SGHRS and CDR2 YFSETQ. The CDR3 totals 16 residues. The DNA for the CDR3 is TGCGCCAGCAACTTGGGGGGGGCCAGCCAAAGTTACGAGCAGTACTTC. Protein product: CASNLGGASQSYEQYF.

This clonotype was recorded many times. V usage is TRBV20-1 and J usage is TRBJ2-7; 12 nucleotides match TRBD2. The V gene end was trimmed by 3 bases and the J gene end by 0 bases; junction bases not matched to a gene: 15. From germline, CDR1 is DFQATT and CDR2 SNEGSKA (reference sequence). The CDR3 is 19 residues long. CDR3 sequence reads: CSASPFLTSGGLHSYEQYF. In DNA, the CDR3 is TGCAGTGCTAGCCCTTTTTTGACTAGCGGGGGCCTCCACTCCTACGAGCAGTACTTC.

On this clonotype: Possible read error: a much larger clone is one base away. The V gene is TRBV5-4, the J gene TRBJ2-5; no clear D gene. The CDR3 consists of 14 residues. The germline V gene has CDR1 SGHNT and CDR2 YYREEE (reference sequence). For the CDR3, the DNA is TGTGCCAGCAGCTTGCCTAGGTACCAAGAGGCCCAGTACTTC. Its protein is CASSLPRYQEAQYF.

In the case of this clonotype: A much larger clone is a single base away; this may be a read error. The chain links TRBV11-2 to TRBJ2-3; a possible D gene is TRBD1 (6 bases). The closer fit of TRBJ1-5 to the DNA end suggests the J call may be wrong. The CDR3 spans 15 residues. Looked up from germline, CDR1 is SGHAT and CDR2 is FQNNGV. CDR3 DNA: TGTGCCAGCAGCTTACTTGGCAGGGGCACAGATACGCAGCATTTT. It codes for CASSLLGRGTDTQHF.

This clonotype was seen repeatedly, ten times or more. V is TRBV27 and J is TRBJ1-2; TRBD1 matches 8 bases. The CDR3 has 15 amino acids. The V and J ends lost 6 bases and 3 bases, in that order; junction bases with no gene match: 9. Germline-derived CDR1 and CDR2 are MNHEY and SMNVEV (reference sequence). CDR3 protein: CASSMQGARDYGYTF. For the CDR3, the DNA is TGTGCCAGCAGCATGCAGGGGGCTAGGGACTATGGCTACACCTTC.

This clonotype came up many times. This rearrangement joins TRBV10-2 to TRBJ1-4; 10 nucleotides match TRBD1. The CDR3 is 16 residues long. V gave up 7 bases and J gave up 0 bases; unmatched junction bases: 5. The germline CDR1 and CDR2 sequences are WSHSY and SAAADI. CDR3 DNA: TGCGCCAGCAACGGACAGGGGGACGCAACTAATGAAAAACTGTTTTTT. Encoded protein: CASNGQGDATNEKLFF.

In this sample, this clonotype turned up many times. This CDR3 reads CASSTRGGTSYEQYF. CDR3 in DNA: TGTGCCAGTAGTACCCGGGGGGGGACAAGCTACGAGCAGTACTTC. The chain links TRBV19 to TRBJ2-7; TRBD2 aligns across 8 bases. Trimming removed 4 bases from V and 3 bases from J; junction bases left unmatched: 8. The CDR3 length is 15 residues. Germline lookup yields CDR1 LNHDA and CDR2 SQIVND (reference sequence).

This clonotype showed up just once. The chain is built from TRBV7-3 and TRBJ2-1, with D possibly matching TRBD2 (5 bases). The CDR3 is made up of 16 amino acids. The germline V and J ends were trimmed by 2 bases and 0 bases, with 11 bases remaining between them. CDR1 and CDR2 from the germline V gene are SGHTA and FQGTGA. In nucleotides, the CDR3 is TGTGCCAGCAGCTTAGAGGCGGGCCGCTCCTACAATGAGCAGTTCTTC. This encodes CASSLEAGRSYNEQFF.

This clonotype appeared many times. The J gene is TRBJ1-5, the V gene TRBV3-1; D is unclear. CDR3 length: 15 residues. Germline V CDR1 and CDR2: LGHDT, YNNKEL (reference sequence). Trimming pared 1 base from V and 4 bases from J, leaving 11 bases between. Here the CDR3 DNA reads TGTGCCAGCAGCCAAGCCCCAGGAATGAATCAGCCCCAGCATTTT. It specifies CASSQAPGMNQPQHF.

This clonotype has at least ten counts. This chain connects TRBV5-1 to TRBJ1-2; 10 positions match TRBD1. This CDR3 is 18 amino acids long. Trimming removed 2 bases from V and 7 bases from J; junction bases left unmatched: 17. Germline values: CDR1 SGHRS, CDR2 YFSETQ. The CDR3 loop reads CASSFHPGQGSRVGGYTF. The CDR3 DNA is TGCGCCAGCAGCTTTCACCCGGGACAGGGGTCCAGGGTCGGTGGCTACACCTTC.

This clonotype was seen repeatedly, ten times or more. The rearrangement joins TRBV28 to TRBJ2-3; D is uncertain. The germline V gene encodes CDR1 MDHEN and CDR2 SYDVKM. The V and J ends lost 4 bases and 3 bases respectively, with 11 bases between them. The length of the CDR3 is 14 residues. The CDR3 reads CASSSLLKTDTQYF. The CDR3 DNA is TGTGCCAGCAGTTCCTTGTTGAAGACAGATACGCAGTATTTT.

Turning to this clonotype: Being one base from a much bigger clone, this may be a read error. The V gene is TRBV7-9, the J gene TRBJ1-1; 10 bases fit TRBD1. The CDR3 runs 16 residues. The J segment lost 6 bases and the V segment lost 5 bases, leaving 12 bases of the junction unmatched. Germline values: CDR1 SEHNR, CDR2 FQNEAQ (reference sequence). The CDR3 DNA is TGTGCCAGCAGCATTTCTCGCGGGGACAGGGGCGCTGAAGCTTTCTTT. This translates into CASSISRGDRGAEAFF.

This clonotype was counted at least ten times. The chain links TRBV29-1 to TRBJ2-3; D is ambiguous. V was cut by 8 bases and J by 0 bases, with 15 bases left in between. Germline V lookup: CDR1 SQVTM, CDR2 ANQGSEA. The CDR3 is made up of 14 amino acids. CDR3 sequence: CSSIDTGSTDTQYF. The CDR3 coding sequence is TGCAGCTCCATCGACACGGGCAGCACAGATACGCAGTATTTT.